The 13 T cell receptor beta chains below come from one sample, sequenced in a study of cytomegalovirus exposure and HLA in healthy donors. Researchers ran the PCR with 60 Vbeta and 13 Jbeta primers. Some clones are missing from TCRdb's copy, which holds only in-frame ones; the method was immunoSEQ multiplex PCR. The sample records about 190,000 clones, roughly 80% being singletons. The sample comprised PBMCs. These receptors originate from a man aged 50-59 years in good health and CMV-seronegative.

The chain employs TRBV5-4 and TRBJ1-5, with D tentatively TRBD1 (5 bases). Germline-derived CDR1 and CDR2 are SGHNT and YYREEE (reference sequence). The CDR3 totals 19 residues. The V and J ends lost 1 base and 0 bases respectively, with 20 bases between them. CDR3 sequence reads: CASSLCTVGGPYSNQPQHF. CDR3 nucleotide sequence: TGTGCCAGCAGCTTGTGTACAGTGGGGGGTCCCTATAGCAATCAGCCCCAGCATTTT.

J is TRBJ2-7 and V is TRBV9; 8 nucleotides match TRBD1. Germline-derived CDR1 and CDR2 are SGDLS and YYNGEE. This CDR3 has 13 amino acids. The junction had 7 bases not matched to a gene; V was cut back by 2 bases and J by 9 bases. The CDR3 sequence: CASSVQLGQVQYF. The CDR3 region has the DNA TGTGCCAGCAGCGTCCAGCTGGGACAGGTGCAGTACTTC.

This chain links TRBV10-1 with TRBJ2-5, with TRBD1 matching over 8 bases. The germline V gene encodes CDR1 WNHNN and CDR2 SYGVQD (reference sequence). This CDR3 contains 15 residues. After removal of 4 bases from V and 7 bases from J, the junction contained 11 bases not matched to a gene. The CDR3 DNA follows: TGCGCCAGCAGTGGGGTACAGGGGGGTCTCGGGACCCAGTACTTC. This translates into CASSGVQGGLGTQYF.

The V call is TRBV7-9, the J call TRBJ2-7; TRBD1 matches at 7 bases. The CDR3 sequence is 13 residues long. V dropped 4 bases and J dropped 1; count of bases not matched to a gene: 1. Germline lookup yields CDR1 SEHNR and CDR2 FQNEAQ (reference sequence). The CDR3 here is CASSYRGSYEQYF. The CDR3 DNA reads as TGTGCCAGCAGCTACAGGGGTTCCTACGAGCAGTACTTC.

A single count supports this clone. V gene TRBV19 combines with J gene TRBJ2-3; D might be TRBD1 (5 bases). V was cut by 2 bases and J by 1 base, with 7 bases left in between. The germline V gene has CDR1 LNHDA and CDR2 SQIVND (reference sequence). There are 14 residues in the CDR3. CDR3 nucleotide sequence: TGTGCCAGTAGTATACGCAGGGGCACAGATACGCAGTATTTT. Its protein is CASSIRRGTDTQYF. The full variable domain, in which reference TRBV19 and TRBJ2-3 provide the parts outside the CDR3, is DGGITQSPKYLFRKEGQNVTLSCEQNLNHDAMYWYRQDPGQGLRLIYYSQIVNDFQKGDIAEGYSVSREKKESFPLTVTSAQKNPTAFYLCASSIRRGTDTQYFGPGTRLTVL.

This clone was observed once. This chain joins TRBV16 and TRBJ1-2; D remains unclear. This CDR3 region has 15 residues. Germline loops: CDR1 KGHSY, CDR2 FQNENV. Trimming left V 2 bases short and J 8 bases short, with 18 bases between. The CDR3 sequence: CASSQNPWVTGGYTF. CDR3 sequence (DNA): TGTGCCAGCAGCCAAAACCCGTGGGTGACGGGAGGCTACACCTTC.

The gene calls are TRBV11-2 and TRBJ1-6; no firm D call. There are 16 residues in the CDR3. Germline loops: CDR1 SGHAT, CDR2 FQNNGV. The V gene lost 1 base and the J gene lost 0 bases, with 7 bases spanning the gap. CDR3 DNA: TGTGCCAGCAGCTTAGGAAGGAGCTCCTATAATTCACCCCTCCACTTT. Amino acids: CASSLGRSSYNSPLHF.

The V gene is TRBV18, the J gene TRBJ2-5; D is perhaps TRBD2 (6 bases). The CDR3 has 15 residues. The V gene's germline CDR1 is KGHSH and CDR2 LQKENI. Deletions cut 4 bases from V and 4 bases from J, with 16 bases between. The CDR3 is CASSLIAGGGETQYF. CDR3 DNA: TGTGCCAGCTCACTAATAGCCGGGGGTGGAGAGACCCAGTACTTC.

The V gene is TRBV18, the J gene TRBJ1-5; D remains unclear. V was trimmed by 5 bases and J by 1 base, leaving 9 bases between them. The CDR3 consists of 14 residues. CDR1 and CDR2 from the germline V gene are KGHSH and LQKENI. DNA of the CDR3: TGTGCCAGCTCAAACAGCAGGAGCAATCAGCCCCAGCATTTT. Translating it yields CASSNSRSNQPQHF.

The table lists this clone with a few counts. V is TRBV5-1 and J is TRBJ1-3, with no clear D. V was shortened by 4 bases and J by 0 bases, with 8 bases between the two germline ends. This CDR3 has 14 amino acids. The germline V gene encodes CDR1 SGHRS and CDR2 YFSETQ. The CDR3 nucleotides read TGCGCCAGCAGCCAGGTTCTCTCTGGAAACACCATATATTTT. As protein: CASSQVLSGNTIYF.

The chain couples TRBV10-3 to TRBJ2-7; the D is unclear. The length of the CDR3 is 14 residues. The V end was cut by 0 bases, the J end by 3 bases, with 9 bases between. CDR1 and CDR2 (germline): ENHRY, SYGVKD. The CDR3 sequence: CAISESLYHYEQYF. DNA for the CDR3: TGTGCCATCAGTGAGTCCCTATACCACTACGAGCAGTACTTC.

This clone was detected only a few times. The rearrangement uses TRBV7-8 and TRBJ2-2, with TRBD1 matching over 7 bases. Germline loops: CDR1 SGHVS, CDR2 FQNEAQ. V trimming: 5 bases; J trimming: 8 bases; junction bases outside the gene matches: 14. The CDR3 totals 16 residues. CDR3 DNA sequence: TGTGCCAGCAGCCCTAACCCGGGACAGCTGACGGGGGAGCTGTTTTTT. Translating it yields CASSPNPGQLTGELFF.

The count of this clone is one. The chain combines TRBV7-9 with TRBJ1-6; 7 bases map to TRBD1. With V trimmed by 5 bases and J by 8 bases, 6 bases remained unmatched. The CDR3 totals 14 residues. Germline lookup yields CDR1 SEHNR and CDR2 FQNEAQ (reference sequence). The CDR3 DNA reads TGTGCCAGCAGCCCCGACAGGGATGATTCACCCCTCCACTTT. Amino acids: CASSPDRDDSPLHF.